This T cell receptor beta chain was captured by sequencing in a study of cytomegalovirus exposure and HLA in healthy donors. This clone was seen just once. Antigen unknown. This CDR3 contains 18 residues. V lost 0 bases to trimming and J lost 2 bases; unmatched junction nucleotides: 6. Germline loops: CDR1 MGHRA, CDR2 YSYEKL. Primers: 60 Vbeta forward and 13 Jbeta reverse. Produced via immunoSEQ multiplex PCR; TCRdb's table is partial and in-frame only. Of 95,000 to 150,000 clones listed, around 80% are singletons. Study-wide results and caveats: What a later analysis reportedly showed was that an Asian-associated ancestry cluster had fewer N-insertions than the approximately 700-donor mean.

Although they were nominally healthy when sampled, donors likely had unrecorded immune exposures. Sequencing input: PBMCs. This TCR was recovered from a woman aged 40 to 50 in good health and CMV-seropositive. The rearrangement uses TRBV4-1 and TRBJ2-1, with TRBD2 matching over 11 bases. The CDR3 region is CASSQDPASGRTYNEQFF. The CDR3 DNA reads TGCGCCAGCAGCCAAGATCCCGCTAGCGGGAGGACCTACAATGAGCAGTTCTTC.